The clone carrying this TCR delta chain was seen a few times. Given a far larger clone just one base away, this is likely a sequencing read error. The same CDR3 arises from other DNA sequences in this sample as well. This specimen comes from a study of DNA immune sequencing with unique molecular identifiers. Study background: Around 93 ng enriched γδ T-cell DNA was sequenced versus 1 ug non-enriched DNA.

Primers for all 8 TRDV and 4 TRDJ genes amplified genomic DNA in 32-plex. A 12-nucleotide UMI was added during approximately 3 barcoding PCR cycles before adapter PCR. TCRdb re-analyzed the multiplex PCR reads via CATT. Of a few thousand delta-chain clones listed, roughly 12% were seen once; the top ten hold around 56%. The specimen sequenced was gamma-delta T cells enriched from blood buffy coat, or unenriched PBMCs (not recorded which). The TCR originated in a human donor in good health.

CDR3 DNA: TGTGCCTGTGACACCGTTGGTCAGGATTACACCGATAAACTTATCTTT. Its protein is CACDTVGQDYTDKLIF. The rearrangement joins TRDV2 to TRDJ1, with unresolved D. In germline, CDR1 is GEAIGNYY, CDR2 EKD. The CDR3 runs to 16 residues.